This T cell receptor (beta chain) was captured by sequencing in a study of shared clonotypes between healthy human individuals. At the level of the study: Donors consisted of a couple of women and a few men between 18 and 49. CD4 naive and CD4 memory each took three plates per donor, while CD8 naive took two and CD8 memory one. Findings of the study overall: Large depth notwithstanding, sorted-subset sequencing proved incomplete by rarefaction.

Libraries were prepared by immunoSEQ multiplex PCR; TCRdb keeps only in-frame clonotypes and omits some of them. The table has 2 million to 2.5 million clones, over 85% seen once. Concerning this clone itself: Its cognate antigen is unknown.

V lost 5 bases, J lost 1 base, and 16 bases stayed unmatched. The CDR3 extends over 17 amino acids. Germline CDR1 SQVTM, CDR2 ANQGSEA. The origin of this receptor is a man aged 18 to 29 in good health. Some clones in this sample may be carry-over from other donors' samples. This sequence joins TRBV29-1 and TRBJ1-1; TRBD1 agrees at 7 bases. The sequenced sample consisted of naive CD4+ T cells from PBMCs. Stated subset: CD45RA+ positively selected. CDR3 loop: CSVLNAGHRGGNTEAFF. CDR3 bases: TGCAGCGTTTTGAACGCAGGCCACAGGGGAGGGAACACTGAAGCTTTCTTT. Looking up the rest from reference TRBV29-1 and TRBJ1-1 gives the full variable domain: SAVISQKPSRDICQRGTSLTIQCQVDSQVTMMFWYRQQPGQSLTLIATANQGSEATYESGFVIDKFPISRPNLTFSTLTVSNMSPEDSSIYLCSVLNAGHRGGNTEAFFGQGTRLTVV.